These 16 T cell receptor beta chains were sequenced from one sample in a study of blood T cells in healthy people across ages. A second about 6 to 12 cycle PCR used barcoded and J-beta primers. TCRdb re-analysed the 5' RACE reads in MiXCR, keeping a single row per CDR3 protein. The data show 1.5 million to 2 million distinct CDR3 sequences, under 30% seen once. Sample: blood. These receptors were obtained from a woman in her thirties in good health.

Many counts were recorded for this clonotype. The chain couples TRBV12-3 or TRBV12-4 to TRBJ2-4; D is unclear. The CDR3 sequence is 14 residues long. V was shortened by 3 bases and J by 8 bases, with 14 bases between the two germline ends. CDR3 DNA sequence: TGTGCCAGCAGTTTTGACCGTACAAGCCACATTCAGTACTTC. Its protein is CASSFDRTSHIQYF.

The J gene is TRBJ2-7, the V gene TRBV5-1; D is unresolved. V was shortened by 5 bases and J by 0 bases, with 9 bases between the two germline ends. The germline V gene encodes CDR1 SGHRS and CDR2 YFSETQ. The CDR3 is made up of 13 amino acids. The CDR3 is CASRDPSSYEQYF. CDR3 DNA sequence: TGCGCCAGCAGGGACCCGAGCTCCTACGAGCAGTACTTC.

The chain employs TRBV4-1 and TRBJ2-7, with D perhaps TRBD1 (8 bases). Germline CDR1 MGHRA, CDR2 YSYEKL. Deletions cut 1 base from V and 0 bases from J, with 13 bases between. The CDR3 is 16 residues long. This CDR3 reads CASSQVTGGGSYEQYF. The CDR3 nucleotides are TGCGCCAGCAGCCAAGTTACAGGGGGGGGCTCCTACGAGCAGTACTTC.

The rearrangement joins TRBV20-1 to TRBJ1-2, with TRBD1 matching over 8 bases. Germline CDR1 is DFQATT and CDR2 is SNEGSKA (reference sequence). J lost 7 bases, V lost 4 bases, and 8 bases had no gene match. There are 13 residues in the CDR3. The CDR3 sequence: CSATQDRDGGYTF. The CDR3 DNA sequence: TGCAGTGCTACCCAGGACAGGGACGGTGGCTACACCTTC.

The CDR3 DNA reads as TGTGCCAGCACCTCCCAGCGGGGGGGCAAAGAGACCCAGTACTTC. It yields the protein CASTSQRGGKETQYF. The chain couples TRBV7-9 to TRBJ2-5; 10 nucleotides align to TRBD2. This CDR3 comprises 15 residues. Germline V CDR1 and CDR2: SEHNR, FQNEAQ (reference sequence). Germline trimming cut 7 bases from V and 3 bases from J; bases unmatched to any gene: 8.

Regarding this clonotype: This may stem from a read error, because a much larger clone lies one nucleotide away. The chain is built from TRBV12-3 or TRBV12-4 and TRBJ2-4, with 9 bases matching TRBD2. This CDR3 contains 15 residues. CDR3 bases: TGTGCCAGCAGTGCTAGCGGGATGACCAAAAACATGCAGTACTTC. It codes for CASSASGMTKNMQYF.

This clonotype was recorded a few times. The chain recombines TRBV29-1 with TRBJ2-7, with 7 nucleotides matching TRBD1. The V gene end was trimmed by 5 bases and the J gene end by 6 bases; junction bases not matched to a gene: 4. Germline V gene sequence: CDR1 SQVTM, CDR2 ANQGSEA. The CDR3 is 11 amino acids. This CDR3 is CSVYAGGEQYF. The CDR3 DNA sequence: TGCAGCGTTTATGCAGGGGGCGAGCAGTACTTC.

There are many counts of this clonotype. This sequence joins TRBV7-2 and TRBJ2-1; D uncertain. This CDR3 contains 13 residues. V was clipped by 2 bases and J by 8 bases, with 10 bases between them. Germline lookup yields CDR1 SGHTA and CDR2 FQGNSA. In DNA, the CDR3 is TGTGCCAGCAGCTTATCTGTAGTGTATGAGCAGTTCTTC. Translation: CASSLSVVYEQFF. Variable domain in full (rest from reference TRBV7-2 and TRBJ2-1): GAGVSQSPSNKVTEKGKDVELRCDPISGHTALYWYRQSLGQGLEFLIYFQGNSAPDKSGLPSDRFSAERTGGSVSTLTIQRTQQEDSAVYLCASSLSVVYEQFFGPGTRLTVL.

This chain joins TRBV29-1 and TRBJ1-1; TRBD1 matches at 8 bases. The germline V gene has CDR1 SQVTM and CDR2 ANQGSEA. J lost 5 bases, V lost 5 bases, and 4 bases had no gene match. There are 12 residues in the CDR3. The CDR3 sequence is CSVRQGATEAFF. For the CDR3, the DNA is TGCAGCGTTCGCCAGGGGGCAACTGAAGCTTTCTTT. The variable domain in full, completed from reference TRBV29-1 and TRBJ1-1, reads SAVISQKPSRDICQRGTSLTIQCQVDSQVTMMFWYRQQPGQSLTLIATANQGSEATYESGFVIDKFPISRPNLTFSTLTVSNMSPEDSSIYLCSVRQGATEAFFGQGTRLTVV.

J is TRBJ2-1 and V is TRBV7-2, with D perhaps assigned TRBD1 or TRBD2 (5 bases each). Trimming stripped 3 bases from V and 7 bases from J, with 13 bases between. The length of the CDR3 is 14 residues. Germline CDR1 reads SGHTA; CDR2 reads FQGNSA. The CDR3 bases are TGTGCCAGCAGCTTCGAGAGGGGAGTGAATGAGCAGTTCTTC. The encoded protein is CASSFERGVNEQFF.

Points on this clonotype: At one of its ends the junction is not consistent with the germline gene, which may arise from a read error. The CDR3 sequence: CATAPELAGGPSYEQYF. CDR3 in DNA: TGCGCCACCGCCCCTGAGTTAGCGGGGGGGCCTTCCTACGAGCAGTACTTC. The J gene is TRBJ2-7, the V gene TRBV5-4; TRBD2 matches at 11 bases. The CDR3 sequence is 17 residues long. Germline V gene lookup returns CDR1 SGHNT and CDR2 YYREEE (reference sequence).

The V call is TRBV20-1, the J call TRBJ1-5; 10 positions agree with TRBD1. Trimming took 3 bases from V and 4 from J; bases not matched to a gene: 6. Germline CDR1 DFQATT, CDR2 SNEGSKA (reference sequence). This CDR3 has 15 residues. DNA of the CDR3: TGCAGTGCTAGTAGGGGGGGACAGGGGAATCAGCCCCAGCATTTT. Its translation: CSASRGGQGNQPQHF.

This clonotype was found a few times. This chain connects TRBV25-1 to TRBJ2-5, with 11 bases that match TRBD2. CDR1 and CDR2 (germline): MGHDK, SYGVNS. The V and J ends lost 2 bases and 5 bases, in that order; junction bases with no gene match: 10. The CDR3 runs 17 residues. The chain's CDR3 is CASSEPSASGGFETQYF. The CDR3 region has the DNA TGTGCCAGCAGTGAACCCTCGGCTAGCGGGGGGTTTGAGACCCAGTACTTC.

This clonotype was recorded many times. The genes are TRBV7-2 and TRBJ2-5, with 7 bases lining up with TRBD2. Trimming took 5 bases from V and 4 from J; bases not matched to a gene: 7. The CDR3 covers 14 residues. Germline V gene data show CDR1 as SGHTA and CDR2 as FQGNSA. The CDR3 reads CASSLRTRGETQYF. The DNA of the CDR3 is TGTGCCAGCAGCCTACGGACTAGGGGAGAGACCCAGTACTTC.

The J gene is TRBJ1-2, the V gene TRBV9; 8 nucleotides align to TRBD1. V shed 2 bases and J 6 bases; nucleotides not matched to a gene: 9. CDR1 and CDR2 (germline): SGDLS, YYNGEE. The length of the CDR3 is 15 residues. CDR3 DNA sequence: TGTGCCAGCAGCGTTTTATCACAGGGGGTAGATGGCTACACCTTC. It codes for CASSVLSQGVDGYTF.

This clonotype was seen a few times. One end of the junction fails to match germline, which may point to a read error. The chain joins TRBV9 to TRBJ2-1; 11 bases line up with TRBD2. Germline assignment: CDR1 SGDLS and CDR2 YYNGEE. CDR3 size: 16 residues. The CDR3 nucleotides read TGTGCCAGCAGCGTAGGACTAGCGGGGCTCTACAATGAGCGGTTCTTC. Translated, it gives CASSVGLAGLYNERFF.